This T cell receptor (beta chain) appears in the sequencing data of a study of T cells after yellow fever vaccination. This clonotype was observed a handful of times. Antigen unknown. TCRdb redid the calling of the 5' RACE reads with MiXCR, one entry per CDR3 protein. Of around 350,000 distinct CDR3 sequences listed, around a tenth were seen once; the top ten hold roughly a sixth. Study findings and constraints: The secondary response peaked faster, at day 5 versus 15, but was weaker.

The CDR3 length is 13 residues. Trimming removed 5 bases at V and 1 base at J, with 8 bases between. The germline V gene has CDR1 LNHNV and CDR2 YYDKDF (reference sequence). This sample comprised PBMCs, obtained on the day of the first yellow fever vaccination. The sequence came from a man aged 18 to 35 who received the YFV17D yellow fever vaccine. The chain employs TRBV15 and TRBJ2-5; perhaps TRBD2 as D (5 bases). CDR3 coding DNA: TGTGCCACCAGCTCGGGGTTCCAAGAGACCCAGTACTTC. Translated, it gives CATSSGFQETQYF.